This TCR beta chain is from a study of persistence of HIV-infected CD4 T cells. An overlapping HIV-1 Gag peptide pool stimulated these cells at 0.95 to 1 ug/peptide/mL. CD40L-negative CD69-negative CD45RO-high memory CD4+ T cells were sorted as populations depleted of antigen-responding cells. The CDR3 loop spans 17 amino acids. For this clone: The antigen is undetermined.

This was the immunoSEQ version 4 assay in survey mode. TCRdb keeps only in-frame clones here, not all; method: immunoSEQ multiplex PCR. The repertoire holds 30,000 to 45,000 clones, with approximately 85% as singletons. Here the sequenced sample was cultured CD4+ T cells from PBMCs, taken from a patient who received antiretroviral therapy. The sequence was obtained from an adult with HIV. The donor label of this sample is uncertain. J is TRBJ1-2 and V is TRBV21-1; the tabulated D call, TRBD1, remains unverified against the DNA. TRBV21-1 counts as a pseudogene. The CDR3 coding sequence is TGTGCCAGCAGCAAGGTGGTCCGGGACAGGGGACACTATGGCTACACCTTC. It translates to CASSKVVRDRGHYGYTF.